This TCR beta chain was profiled in a study of shared clonotypes between healthy human individuals. Study-wide findings and caveats: Clonotypes which were not shared had lower generation probabilities than clonotypes that all four donors shared. Larger richness was generally estimated for naive than memory subsets.

Concerning this clone: Its antigen remains unknown.

V shed 6 bases and J shed 5 bases, with 22 bases lying between them. Germline V gene sequence: CDR1 SQVTM, CDR2 ANQGSEA. This CDR3 contains 15 residues. Naive CD8 cells lacked CD45RO and underwent positive selection for CCR7, leaving out terminally differentiated effector memory CD45RA+ cells. Sequencing was performed with immunoSEQ multiplex PCR; in TCRdb, only in-frame clones are kept and a portion is missing. The data contain around 1.9 million clones, under 95% of them singletons. This clonotype originated in a man aged 18 to 30 in good health. Some clones in this sample may be carry-over from other donors' samples. The chain combines TRBV29-1 with TRBJ2-5; no clear D. Sample: naive CD8+ T cells from PBMCs. In DNA, the CDR3 is TGCAGCGTGGACCTGCGAGGCGGCCCGAGGGAGACCCAGTACTTC. This sequence encodes CSVDLRGGPRETQYF.